This paragraph reports one T cell receptor beta chain. The CDR3 totals 16 residues. The germline gives CDR1 LGHNA, CDR2 YSLEER. Trimming removed 1 base from V and 4 bases from J, with 13 bases in between. This sample was taken from a study of OX40 agonist ivuxolimab in advanced cancers. At the level of the study: The mean age was approximately 60 years, ranging from 23 to 79, with 65% to 85% of participants male.

Measured with immunoSEQ multiplex PCR; TCRdb has only the in-frame clones, and not every one. The sample has 65,000 to 75,000 clones, roughly 84% seen once. Systemic immunosuppression or a history of autoimmune disease excluded patients. At baseline, cycle 4 day 1, and cycle 7 day 1, blood was sampled. The clonotype was recovered from an adult with an advanced solid tumor such as melanoma, head and neck, liver or kidney cancer. The sequencing used CD4+ or CD8+ T cells sorted from blood, collected in a trial of the OX40 agonist ivuxolimab. The V gene is TRBV4-3, the J gene TRBJ1-4, with D uncertain. The CDR3 sequence: CASSQGATPSNEKLFF. The CDR3 DNA follows: TGCGCCAGCAGCCAAGGAGCGACACCGAGTAATGAAAAACTGTTTTTT.